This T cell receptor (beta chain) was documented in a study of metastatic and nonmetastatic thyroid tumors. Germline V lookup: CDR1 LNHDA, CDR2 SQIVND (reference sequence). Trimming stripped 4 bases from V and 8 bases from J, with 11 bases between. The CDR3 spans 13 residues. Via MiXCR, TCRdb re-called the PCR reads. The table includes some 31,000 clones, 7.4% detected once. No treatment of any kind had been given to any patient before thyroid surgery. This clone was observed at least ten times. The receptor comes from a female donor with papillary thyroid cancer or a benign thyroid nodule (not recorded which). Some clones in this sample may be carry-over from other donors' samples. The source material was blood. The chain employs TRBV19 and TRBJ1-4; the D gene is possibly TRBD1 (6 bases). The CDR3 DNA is TGTGCCAGTAGTACCCAGAGGGGGGAAAAACTGTTTTTT. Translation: CASSTQRGEKLFF. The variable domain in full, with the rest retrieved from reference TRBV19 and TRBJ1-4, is DGGITQSPKYLFRKEGQNVTLSCEQNLNHDAMYWYRQDPGQGLRLIYYSQIVNDFQKGDIAEGYSVSREKKESFPLTVTSAQKNPTAFYLCASSTQRGEKLFFGSGTQLSVL.